Listed here are 25 T cell receptor beta chains from one sample, sequenced in a study of Tregs in tolerant kidney transplant recipients. Profiling relied on immunoSEQ multiplex PCR, and the TCRdb table lists in-frame clones only, not all of them. The sample holds under 50,000 clones; 95% to 96% are singletons and the top ten take 0.3% to 0.4%. Their antigen targets remain unknown. What was sequenced was Tregs from blood cultured with allogeneic cells. Source of these receptors: a human donor in good health.

The gene calls are TRBV7-9 and TRBJ2-3; D remains unclear. This CDR3 has 16 amino acids. The V end lost 5 bases, the J end lost 1 base, and 16 bases lay between the germline ends. The germline V gene has CDR1 SEHNR and CDR2 FQNEAQ (reference sequence). Written as DNA, the CDR3 is TGTGCCAGCAGCCGATGGGGTAGCAGTGGCACAGATACGCAGTATTTT. It encodes CASSRWGSSGTDTQYF.

This clone occurred once. The rearrangement links TRBV5-1 to TRBJ2-3; 8 bases match TRBD2. J lost 8 bases, V lost 1 base, and 9 bases had no gene match. This CDR3 contains 15 residues. Looked up from germline, CDR1 is SGHRS and CDR2 is YFSETQ. The CDR3 region is CASSLRAGGLGTQYF. CDR3 sequence (DNA): TGCGCCAGCAGCTTGAGGGCGGGGGGCCTTGGTACGCAGTATTTT.

The chain joins TRBV5-1 to TRBJ1-1, with a weak D call TRBD1 (6 bases). Between the trimmed V and J ends, which lost 4 bases and 1 base, there was a span of 8 bases. CDR1 is SGHRS, CDR2 YFSETQ, per germline. CDR3 size: 13 residues. In DNA form, the CDR3 reads TGCGCCAGCAGCCCGACAGGGAACACTGAAGCTTTCTTT. Protein product: CASSPTGNTEAFF. The full variable domain, completed using reference TRBV5-1 and TRBJ1-1, is KAGVTQTPRYLIKTRGQQVTLSCSPISGHRSVSWYQQTPGQGLQFLFEYFSETQRNKGNFPGRFSGRQFSNSRSEMNVSTLELGDSALYLCASSPTGNTEAFFGQGTRLTVV.

The CDR3 DNA reads as TGTGCCAGTAGTATAGGGAATCGAGAAAAACTGTTTTTT. It encodes CASSIGNREKLFF. The rearrangement links TRBV19 to TRBJ1-4, with D unresolved. Germline CDR1 and CDR2: LNHDA and SQIVND (reference sequence). Trimming removed 1 base from V and 8 bases from J, with 8 bases in between. The CDR3 has 13 residues.

V usage is TRBV7-9 and J usage is TRBJ1-1, with a possible D match to TRBD1 (5 bases). Per the germline V gene, CDR1 is SEHNR and CDR2 is FQNEAQ (reference sequence). The CDR3 length is 15 residues. V was clipped by 7 bases and J by 1 base, with 16 bases between them. The CDR3 DNA sequence: TGTGCCAGCAAATCGGGGCACTTAAGGAACACTGAAGCTTTCTTT. The encoded protein is CASKSGHLRNTEAFF. Based on the CDR3 plus reference TRBV7-9 and TRBJ1-1, the full variable domain is DTGVSQNPRHKITKRGQNVTFRCDPISEHNRLYWYRQTLGQGPEFLTYFQNEAQLEKSRLLSDRFSAERPKGSFSTLEIQRTEQGDSAMYLCASKSGHLRNTEAFFGQGTRLTVV.

The chain has TRBV4-2 and TRBJ2-7; D not certain. The V gene lost 1 base and the J gene lost 2 bases, with 12 bases spanning the gap. Germline V lookup: CDR1 LGHNA, CDR2 YNFKEQ. The CDR3 is made up of 15 amino acids. CDR3 loop: CASSQAVSRTYEQYF. The CDR3 DNA sequence: TGTGCCAGCAGCCAAGCAGTTTCCCGGACCTACGAGCAGTACTTC.

The J gene is TRBJ1-2, the V gene TRBV5-4; tentative D call: TRBD1 (6 bases). Germline loops: CDR1 SGHNT, CDR2 YYREEE (reference sequence). The CDR3 has 13 residues. The V end was cut by 5 bases, the J end by 5 bases, with 13 bases between. CDR3 sequence reads: CASRAQGRYGYTF. CDR3 DNA sequence: TGTGCCAGCAGAGCACAGGGCAGATATGGCTACACCTTC.

The chain joins TRBV7-9 to TRBJ1-3; D gene unclear. This CDR3 is 14 amino acids long. The V end was cut by 6 bases, the J end by 0 bases, with 9 bases between. CDR1 and CDR2 from the germline V gene are SEHNR and FQNEAQ (reference sequence). The CDR3 DNA is TGTGCCAGCAGGGCCCTCTACTCTGGAAACACCATATATTTT. Translation gives CASRALYSGNTIYF.

The chain is built from TRBV11-3 and TRBJ2-1; 12 bases map to TRBD2. J lost 5 bases, V lost 5 bases, and 4 bases had no gene match. Germline V lookup: CDR1 SGHNT, CDR2 YENEEA. The CDR3 has 15 residues. CDR3 coding DNA: TGTGCCAGCAGCAAACTAGCGGGAGGTAACAATGAGCAGTTCTTC. Translation: CASSKLAGGNNEQFF.

This chain joins TRBV7-8 and TRBJ2-1; the D call may be TRBD1 or TRBD2 (6 bases each). Germline V CDR1 and CDR2: SGHVS, FQNEAQ. Trimming took 3 bases from V and 6 from J, leaving 18 bases between them. The CDR3 spans 16 residues. The CDR3 region has the DNA TGTGCCAGCAGCTTTTTGACAGGTTCGGGGGCCAATGAGCAGTTCTTC. Protein product: CASSFLTGSGANEQFF.

This sequence joins TRBV10-3 and TRBJ2-3, with 8 bases that match TRBD2. Germline V gene lookup returns CDR1 ENHRY and CDR2 SYGVKD. The CDR3 is made up of 16 amino acids. With V trimmed by 4 bases and J by 0 bases, 6 bases remained unmatched. The CDR3 region has the DNA TGTGCCATCAGTGGAAGACTAGCGAAGAGCACAGATACGCAGTATTTT. Translated, it gives CAISGRLAKSTDTQYF.

This rearrangement joins TRBV7-9 to TRBJ1-1; 9 bases fit TRBD1. The germline gives CDR1 SEHNR, CDR2 FQNEAQ (reference sequence). The CDR3 totals 14 residues. Unmatched junction bases numbered 5, after V lost 5 bases and J lost 4 bases. CDR3 region: CASSRQGGSTEAFF. The CDR3 bases are TGTGCCAGCAGCCGACAGGGGGGAAGCACTGAAGCTTTCTTT.

V usage is TRBV7-8 and J usage is TRBJ1-4, with a weak D call TRBD1 (5 bases). Germline loops: CDR1 SGHVS, CDR2 FQNEAQ. The CDR3 sequence is 16 residues long. V lost 5 bases and J 11 bases, leaving 24 bases between the germline ends. The CDR3 sequence is CASSLRQLTVPGKLFF. The CDR3 DNA follows: TGTGCCAGCAGCCTACGACAGTTAACGGTCCCCGGGAAACTGTTTTTT.

This clone was seen a handful of times. The chain links TRBV5-1 to TRBJ1-2, with D maybe TRBD1 (5 bases). There are 15 residues in the CDR3. V lost 0 bases and J 1 base, leaving 10 bases between the germline ends. The germline V gene has CDR1 SGHRS and CDR2 YFSETQ. This CDR3 is CASSLETAFNYGYTF. For the CDR3, the DNA is TGCGCCAGCAGCTTGGAGACAGCTTTTAACTATGGCTACACCTTC.

J is TRBJ1-2 and V is TRBV2; unclear D gene. V dropped 2 bases and J dropped 5 bases, with 9 bases sitting between them. This CDR3 contains 13 residues. Per germline, CDR1 SNHLY and CDR2 FYNNEI. CDR3 in amino acids: CASSETTLYGYTF. CDR3 coding DNA: TGTGCCAGCAGTGAAACGACACTATATGGCTACACCTTC.

The chain combines TRBV2 with TRBJ1-2; tentative D call: TRBD1 (6 bases). There are 13 residues in the CDR3. V was trimmed by 2 bases and J by 7 bases, leaving 11 bases between them. Germline V gene sequence: CDR1 SNHLY, CDR2 FYNNEI. CDR3 coding DNA: TGTGCCAGCAGTGAACGGGGGCCGGGTGGCTACACCTTC. Translation: CASSERGPGGYTF.

V and J are TRBV25-1 and TRBJ2-7; the D gene is possibly TRBD1 (7 bases). V lost 3 bases to trimming and J lost 3 bases, with 15 bases between them. Per germline, CDR1 MGHDK and CDR2 SYGVNS. This CDR3 region has 15 residues. CDR3 protein: CASSEFGRGVYEQYF. The CDR3 nucleotides read TGTGCCAGCAGTGAGTTTGGCAGGGGGGTCTACGAGCAGTACTTC.

This chain uses TRBV7-9 with TRBJ2-1; a weak D match, TRBD1 (9 bases). CDR3 length: 15 amino acids. Germline V gene data show CDR1 as SEHNR and CDR2 as FQNEAQ (reference sequence). The V end lost 5 bases, the J end lost 7 bases, and 18 bases lay between the germline ends. CDR3 DNA: TGTGCCAGCAGCGAGCGGGGGACAGGGAGAAATGAGCAGTTCTTC. Protein product: CASSERGTGRNEQFF.

This chain uses TRBV18 with TRBJ2-1, with D possibly matching TRBD2 (5 bases). The CDR3 is made up of 13 amino acids. Germline V CDR1 and CDR2: KGHSH, LQKENI. V lost 1 base and J lost 5, with 6 bases in between. The CDR3 loop is CASSPLGDNEQFF. In DNA, the CDR3 is TGTGCCAGCTCACCACTCGGGGACAATGAGCAGTTCTTC.

This rearrangement joins TRBV6-1 to TRBJ2-1, with D maybe TRBD2 (5 bases). Germline lookup yields CDR1 MNHNS and CDR2 SASEGT. V dropped 3 bases and J dropped 9 bases, with 12 bases sitting between them. The CDR3 extends over 13 amino acids. The CDR3 sequence: CASSDLVGSEQFF. The CDR3 DNA follows: TGTGCCAGCAGTGATTTGGTTGGGAGTGAGCAGTTCTTC.

The J gene is TRBJ2-6, the V gene TRBV5-1; no clear D. Germline V gene data show CDR1 as SGHRS and CDR2 as YFSETQ. CDR3 length: 13 residues. Trimming removed 0 bases at V and 3 bases at J, with 1 base between. The CDR3 reads CASSLVGANVLTF. For the CDR3, the DNA is TGCGCCAGCAGCTTGGTTGGGGCCAACGTCCTGACTTTC.

The chain recombines TRBV5-1 with TRBJ1-2, with TRBD1 matching over 8 bases. With V trimmed by 2 bases and J by 2 bases, 11 bases remained unmatched. The CDR3 contains 17 residues. In germline, CDR1 is SGHRS, CDR2 YFSETQ. The chain's CDR3 is CASSLKVGQGQNYGYTF. The CDR3 bases are TGCGCCAGCAGCTTAAAAGTAGGACAGGGTCAAAACTATGGCTACACCTTC. The complete variable domain, with remaining parts taken from reference TRBV5-1 and TRBJ1-2, reads KAGVTQTPRYLIKTRGQQVTLSCSPISGHRSVSWYQQTPGQGLQFLFEYFSETQRNKGNFPGRFSGRQFSNSRSEMNVSTLELGDSALYLCASSLKVGQGQNYGYTFGSGTRLTVV.

The chain combines TRBV27 with TRBJ1-6; 9 positions agree with TRBD1. Losses at the gene ends were 5 bases for V and 7 bases for J; bases not matched to a gene: 3. Germline-derived CDR1 and CDR2 are MNHEY and SMNVEV (reference sequence). This CDR3 contains 14 residues. This CDR3 reads CASSQQGANSPLHF. CDR3 nucleotide sequence: TGTGCCAGCAGTCAACAGGGGGCAAATTCACCCCTCCACTTT.

This clone was detected only once. The V call is TRBV5-1, the J call TRBJ1-2; TRBD1 agrees at 9 bases. CDR1 and CDR2 from the germline V gene are SGHRS and YFSETQ. J gave up 4 bases and V 0 bases, and 4 bases lay outside the gene matches. The length of the CDR3 is 15 residues. The DNA for the CDR3 is TGCGCCAGCAGCTTGGGCGGGACAGGGACCTATGGCTACACCTTC. Protein sequence: CASSLGGTGTYGYTF.

This clone appeared a single time. The chain carries TRBV11-3 and TRBJ2-1, with TRBD2 identical over 7 bases. V shed 4 bases, J shed 4 bases, and the junction held 13 bases outside the gene matches. CDR1 and CDR2 (germline): SGHNT, YENEEA. The CDR3 loop spans 17 amino acids. The CDR3, as DNA: TGTGCCAGCAGCTCGAATTTGGGGACTAACTTTTACAATGAGCAGTTCTTC. It encodes CASSSNLGTNFYNEQFF.